This T cell receptor (beta chain) was found in a study of response to subunit inactivated influenza vaccine. General observations from the study: Only a handful of new T cells, the authors suggested, are recruited with each seasonal influenza vaccination.

TCRdb used MiXCR to reprocess the RT-PCR reads, holding one entry per CDR3 protein. The sample has about 780,000 distinct CDR3 sequences, about 18% seen once. The table lists this clonotype with a few counts. The antigen is undetermined. Germline V lookup: CDR1 SGHRS, CDR2 YFSETQ. Trimming took 7 bases from V and 0 from J, leaving 10 bases between them. CDR3 size: 14 residues. This TCR was sampled from a man in his fifties or sixties who received an inactivated influenza vaccine. The source material was PBMCs from blood, sampled 4 to 6 days after vaccination. This chain connects TRBV5-1 to TRBJ1-4; D unclear. In nucleotides, the CDR3 is TGCGCCAGCGCTCGGGGAACAACTAATGAAAAACTGTTTTTT. Amino acid sequence: CASARGTTNEKLFF.